The 32 T cell receptor beta chains below were found in one sample sequenced in a study of blood T cells in healthy people across ages. Next came a second PCR, run for about 7 to 12 cycles, which used a sample-barcoded 5' primer along with a J-beta primer mix. MiXCR, run by TCRdb on the 5' RACE reads, gives a single entry per CDR3 protein. Of about 680,000 distinct CDR3 sequences listed, around 45% were seen once; the top ten hold roughly 31%. The sequenced sample consisted of blood. Receptor source: a woman aged 55-69 years in good health.

This clonotype was counted a few times. The chain combines TRBV20-1 with TRBJ2-7, with 11 bases fitting TRBD2. Germline values: CDR1 DFQATT, CDR2 SNEGSKA (reference sequence). V lost 1 base and J lost 2; bases outside the gene matches: 7. The CDR3 is made up of 16 amino acids. CDR3 sequence: CSARGGAGLAAYEQYF. As DNA, the CDR3 is TGCAGTGCTAGAGGTGGTGCGGGACTAGCGGCCTACGAGCAGTACTTC.

This clonotype has a single count. This chain links TRBV6-2 or TRBV6-3 with TRBJ2-3, with 8 positions matching TRBD2. V shed 6 bases and J 7 bases; nucleotides not matched to a gene: 6. The CDR3 length is 13 residues. Germline values: CDR1 MNHEY, CDR2 SVGEGT. CDR3 sequence: CASSPTSGNTQYF. In DNA, the CDR3 is TGTGCCAGCAGCCCCACTAGCGGAAATACGCAGTATTTT.

For this clonotype: A much larger clone differs by one base, so this may be a read error. The rearrangement joins TRBV28 to TRBJ2-5; D is possibly TRBD1 or TRBD2 (5 bases each). This CDR3 has 13 amino acids. Looked up from germline, CDR1 is MDHEN and CDR2 is SYDVKM. The CDR3 nucleotides read TGTGCCAGCGGTTTCAGGGACCGGGAGACCCAGTACTTC. Its protein product is CASGFRDRETQYF. Using reference TRBV28 and TRBJ2-5 for the parts outside the CDR3, the full variable domain is DVKVTQSSRYLVKRTGEKVFLECVQDMDHENMFWYRQDPGLGLRLIYFSYDVKMKEKGDIPEGYSVSREKKERFSLILESASTNQTSMYLCASGFRDRETQYFGPGTRLLVL.

The V and J genes are TRBV5-1 and TRBJ2-2; D may match TRBD1 or TRBD2 (5 bases each). Trimming shortened V by 4 bases and J by 5 bases, and 9 bases separated the two germline ends. Germline lookup yields CDR1 SGHRS and CDR2 YFSETQ. The CDR3 has 13 residues. The CDR3 is CASSRDGTGELFF. For the CDR3, the DNA is TGCGCCAGCAGCCGGGACGGGACCGGGGAGCTGTTTTTT.

This clonotype turned up a few times. The chain links TRBV4-3 to TRBJ2-7, with D maybe TRBD2 (6 bases). This CDR3 is 15 amino acids long. Per the germline V gene, CDR1 is LGHNA and CDR2 is YSLEER. Trimming removed 1 base at V and 4 bases at J, with 14 bases between. The CDR3 spells CASSQVLGSGYEQYF. The CDR3 bases are TGCGCCAGCAGCCAAGTTCTCGGGAGCGGGTACGAGCAGTACTTC.

Details on this clonotype: A far larger clone is just one base off, so this is likely a read error. The conserved final phenylalanine or tryptophan is absent from the CDR3, which likely points to a read error. V is TRBV7-2 and J is TRBJ2-7; no reliable D call. The CDR3 has 11 residues. CDR1 is SGHTA, CDR2 FQGNSA, per germline. The germline V and J ends were trimmed by 1 base and 3 bases, with 1 base remaining between them. In DNA, the CDR3 is TGTGCCAGCAGCTTAGACTACGAGCAGTACCTC. Translated, it gives CASSLDYEQYL.

This chain links TRBV27 with TRBJ2-3; 7 nucleotides agree with TRBD2. Germline loops: CDR1 MNHEY, CDR2 SMNVEV (reference sequence). Unmatched junction bases numbered 11, after V lost 6 bases and J lost 5 bases. The CDR3 has 15 amino acids. The CDR3 sequence: CASRLLAGDGDTQYF. For the CDR3, the DNA is TGTGCCAGCAGGCTCTTGGCGGGAGATGGAGATACGCAGTATTTT.

The chain links TRBV20-1 to TRBJ1-2; D is ambiguous. The CDR3 spans 10 residues. Germline CDR1 is DFQATT and CDR2 is SNEGSKA (reference sequence). V lost 6 bases to trimming and J lost 8 bases, with 10 bases between them. This CDR3 reads CSAGPEGYTF. For the CDR3, the DNA is TGCAGTGCAGGCCCCGAAGGCTACACCTTC.

Concerning this clonotype itself: A much larger clone is a single base away; this may be a read error. The V call is TRBV9, the J call TRBJ2-3; D may be TRBD1 or TRBD2 (5 bases each). Germline CDR1 SGDLS, CDR2 YYNGEE. The CDR3 length is 13 residues. V was clipped by 3 bases and J by 6 bases, with 11 bases between them. The CDR3 region has the DNA TGTGCCAGCAGCGGAGGGGATGAGGATACGCAGTATTTT. Protein: CASSGGDEDTQYF.

The chain links TRBV25-1 to TRBJ2-7, with 9 nucleotides matching TRBD2. This CDR3 region has 12 residues. Germline CDR1 reads MGHDK; CDR2 reads SYGVNS. The V gene end was trimmed by 6 bases and the J gene end by 9 bases; junction bases not matched to a gene: 6. As DNA, the CDR3 is TGTGCCAGCAGGGGACTAGCCGGCGGGCAGTACTTC. Translation gives CASRGLAGGQYF.

This sequence joins TRBV25-1 and TRBJ1-4; D remains unclear. The length of the CDR3 is 15 residues. CDR1 and CDR2 (germline): MGHDK, SYGVNS. Trimming took off 2 bases at V and 0 bases at J, with 7 bases between the two ends. The DNA of the CDR3 is TGTGCCAGCAGTGAAGAACTCGCAACTAATGAAAAACTGTTTTTT. As protein: CASSEELATNEKLFF.

The V gene is TRBV12-3 or TRBV12-4, the J gene TRBJ2-1; D is unclear. There are 15 residues in the CDR3. The V gene lost 4 bases and the J gene lost 6 bases, with 16 bases spanning the gap. CDR3 sequence (DNA): TGTGCCAGCAGTTCTGGTAGTGACTCGTCCAATGAGCAGTTCTTC. Its protein product is CASSSGSDSSNEQFF.

This clonotype has a handful of counts. The V gene is TRBV20-1, the J gene TRBJ2-3; D is unclear. Trimming took off 0 bases at V and 6 bases at J, with 13 bases between the two ends. Germline assignment: CDR1 DFQATT and CDR2 SNEGSKA (reference sequence). CDR3 size: 14 residues. CDR3 sequence reads: CSARDVMVPDTQYF. Here the CDR3 DNA reads TGCAGTGCTAGAGACGTTATGGTCCCGGATACGCAGTATTTT.

The chain employs TRBV4-3 and TRBJ2-1, with D unresolved. Germline V gene sequence: CDR1 LGHNA, CDR2 YSLEER. The CDR3 contains 12 residues. Trimming removed 2 bases at V and 9 bases at J, with 8 bases between. The CDR3 spells CASSQPGGEQFF. The CDR3, as DNA: TGCGCCAGCAGCCAACCCGGTGGTGAGCAGTTCTTC.

This rearrangement joins TRBV25-1 to TRBJ2-5; 8 bases map to TRBD1. The closer fit of TRBJ2-7 to the DNA end suggests the J call may be wrong. Looked up from germline, CDR1 is MGHDK and CDR2 is SYGVNS. The CDR3 covers 15 residues. Written as DNA, the CDR3 is TGTGCCAGCAGTGACGGGCAGGGGGCTATCAACGAGCAGTACTTC. This sequence encodes CASSDGQGAINEQYF.

In this sample, this clonotype turned up many times. The gene calls are TRBV4-3 and TRBJ2-7, with 7 bases aligning to TRBD1. With 3 bases clipped from V and 3 bases from J, the junction kept 5 bases outside the gene matches. The CDR3 spans 14 residues. Germline lookup yields CDR1 LGHNA and CDR2 YSLEER. CDR3 protein: CASSHRDRGYEQYF. The CDR3 DNA reads as TGCGCCAGCAGCCATCGGGACAGAGGCTACGAGCAGTACTTC.

This clonotype was detected a few times. The chain recombines TRBV20-1 with TRBJ2-5; TRBD2 matches at 12 bases. The CDR3 is 14 amino acids. Trimming removed 5 bases from V and 2 bases from J; junction bases left unmatched: 3. Germline-derived CDR1 and CDR2 are DFQATT and SNEGSKA (reference sequence). CDR3 residues: CSAEGLAGQETQYF. The CDR3 bases are TGCAGTGCTGAAGGACTAGCGGGGCAAGAGACCCAGTACTTC.

This sequence joins TRBV9 and TRBJ2-7; TRBD1 might be the D (6 bases). V was pared by 3 bases and J by 6 bases, with 13 bases between. Germline values: CDR1 SGDLS, CDR2 YYNGEE. The CDR3 is 13 amino acids. CDR3 coding DNA: TGTGCCAGCAGCGGACGTCAGGGGACCGAGCAGTACTTC. This encodes CASSGRQGTEQYF.

V gene TRBV12-3 or TRBV12-4 combines with J gene TRBJ1-4; tentatively, D is TRBD1 (6 bases). The CDR3 loop spans 13 amino acids. Trimming took 6 bases from V and 8 from J, leaving 13 bases between them. CDR3 sequence: CASRFRDNEKLFF. DNA for the CDR3: TGTGCCAGCAGATTCCGGGACAACGAAAAACTGTTTTTT.

This clonotype has a handful of counts. This chain links TRBV20-1 with TRBJ2-7; 14 bases match TRBD2. The CDR3 sequence is 17 residues long. Germline V gives CDR1 DFQATT, CDR2 SNEGSKA (reference sequence). V was pared by 3 bases and J by 3 bases, with 10 bases of the junction left unmatched. The CDR3 sequence: CSASGLAGGNSLYEQYF. The CDR3 nucleotides read TGCAGTGCTAGCGGACTAGCGGGAGGTAACAGCCTCTACGAGCAGTACTTC.

The chain carries TRBV20-1 and TRBJ2-1, with 11 bases lining up with TRBD2. V was pared by 2 bases and J by 1 base, with 4 bases of the junction left unmatched. This CDR3 is 16 amino acids long. The germline V gene encodes CDR1 DFQATT and CDR2 SNEGSKA (reference sequence). This chain's CDR3 is CSARLLAGVSYNEQFF. Written as DNA, the CDR3 is TGCAGTGCTAGACTACTAGCGGGAGTTTCCTACAATGAGCAGTTCTTC.

Turning to this clonotype: Relative to the germline gene, one junction end is altered; a read error may explain this. The V call is TRBV6-2 or TRBV6-3, the J call TRBJ2-3; D might be TRBD2 (5 bases). Germline CDR1 reads MNHEY; CDR2 reads SVGEGT. The CDR3 has 15 residues. Here the CDR3 reads CASSYVPGGTDTQYF. DNA for the CDR3: TGTGCCAGCAGTTATGTACCAGGAGGCACGGATACGCAGTATTTT.

The sample holds a few counts of this clonotype. The chain employs TRBV15 and TRBJ2-4; no clear D. This CDR3 has 15 amino acids. Germline assignment: CDR1 LNHNV and CDR2 YYDKDF (reference sequence). V lost 0 bases to trimming and J lost 2 bases, with 8 bases between them. CDR3 protein: CATSRDRATKNIQYF. The DNA of the CDR3 is TGTGCCACCAGCAGAGACCGGGCGACCAAAAACATTCAGTACTTC. Filled out from reference TRBV15 and TRBJ2-4, the complete variable domain reads DAMVIQNPRYQVTQFGKPVTLSCSQTLNHNVMYWYQQKSSQAPKLLFHYYDKDFNNEADTPDNFQSRRPNTSFCFLDIRSPGLGDTAMYLCATSRDRATKNIQYFGAGTRLSVL.

In this sample, this clonotype turned up a few times. The chain joins TRBV4-3 to TRBJ2-1; D call uncertain. V was trimmed by 0 bases and J by 0 bases, leaving 15 bases between them. The CDR3 spans 18 residues. CDR1 is LGHNA and CDR2 is YSLEER in the germline V gene. CDR3 sequence: CASSQDGFRISSYNEQFF. The CDR3 coding sequence is TGCGCCAGCAGCCAAGATGGCTTCCGGATTAGCTCCTACAATGAGCAGTTCTTC.

The rearrangement uses TRBV7-9 and TRBJ2-6, with D uncertain. V was cut by 4 bases and J by 0 bases, with 10 bases left in between. CDR1 and CDR2 (germline): SEHNR, FQNEAQ (reference sequence). The CDR3 is 16 amino acids. The CDR3 bases are TGTGCCAGCAGCTCCAGACGGAACTCTGGGGCCAACGTCCTGACTTTC. Its protein is CASSSRRNSGANVLTF. The full variable domain, completed using reference TRBV7-9 and TRBJ2-6, is DTGVSQNPRHKITKRGQNVTFRCDPISEHNRLYWYRQTLGQGPEFLTYFQNEAQLEKSRLLSDRFSAERPKGSFSTLEIQRTEQGDSAMYLCASSSRRNSGANVLTFGAGSRLTVL.

J is TRBJ2-1 and V is TRBV3-1; TRBD2 aligns across 7 bases. The CDR3 runs to 15 residues. V shed 0 bases, J shed 12 bases, and the junction held 11 bases outside the gene matches. Per the germline V gene, CDR1 is LGHDT and CDR2 is YNNKEL (reference sequence). This CDR3 is CASSQDVTSAYGQFF. CDR3 nucleotide sequence: TGTGCCAGCAGCCAAGATGTTACTAGCGCATACGGGCAGTTCTTC.

This clonotype was seen at least ten times. The genes are TRBV7-9 and TRBJ2-1, with TRBD1 matching 9 bases. This CDR3 spans 22 amino acids. Germline CDR1 and CDR2: SEHNR and FQNEAQ (reference sequence). V trimming: 4 bases; J trimming: 0 bases; junction bases outside the gene matches: 22. CDR3 bases: TGTGCCAGCAGCTCTTTACCGAACTTCCCGGGACAGGGACGCAGCTCCTACAATGAGCAGTTCTTC. It is translated as CASSSLPNFPGQGRSSYNEQFF.

This chain links TRBV7-2 with TRBJ2-2; TRBD2 matches 10 bases. This CDR3 has 17 amino acids. The germline V gene has CDR1 SGHTA and CDR2 FQGNSA. Trimming removed 3 bases from V and 7 bases from J; junction bases left unmatched: 11. CDR3 coding DNA: TGTGCCAGCAGCTTTTTAGCGGGAGGCCCTTGGAGCGGGGAGCTGTTTTTT. Translated: CASSFLAGGPWSGELFF.

The chain links TRBV20-1 to TRBJ2-3; D is undetermined. This CDR3 has 10 amino acids. Trimming took off 5 bases at V and 9 bases at J, with 9 bases between the two ends. The germline V gene has CDR1 DFQATT and CDR2 SNEGSKA (reference sequence). The CDR3 reads CSARPHTQYF. Written as DNA, the CDR3 is TGCAGTGCTCGCCCTCACACGCAGTATTTT.

This clonotype was counted at least ten times. This rearrangement joins TRBV5-1 to TRBJ2-7, with TRBD2 matching 13 bases. The germline CDR1 and CDR2 sequences are SGHRS and YFSETQ. The CDR3 loop spans 16 amino acids. Trimming took 4 bases from V and 6 from J; bases not matched to a gene: 10. The CDR3 reads CASSLRTSGRSSEQYF. The CDR3 DNA is TGCGCCAGCAGCCTACGGACTAGCGGGAGAAGCTCCGAGCAGTACTTC.

For this clonotype: This may be a read error, as it is one base from a much larger clone. V gene TRBV20-1 combines with J gene TRBJ2-4; D is ambiguous. Germline V gene data show CDR1 as DFQATT and CDR2 as SNEGSKA (reference sequence). CDR3 length: 15 residues. V was shortened by 3 bases and J by 1 base, with 13 bases between the two germline ends. CDR3 nucleotides: TGCAGTGCTAGTCCACCGGGTAGCGCCAAAAACATTCAGTACTTC. Translated, it gives CSASPPGSAKNIQYF.

CDR3 DNA: TGCGCCAGCAGCCTGGGGCCCTCCCGCACCTACGAGCAGTACTTC. Translated, it gives CASSLGPSRTYEQYF. The chain links TRBV5-1 to TRBJ2-7; the D gene is possibly TRBD1 (5 bases). The V and J ends lost 4 bases and 2 bases respectively, with 16 bases between them. Per germline, CDR1 SGHRS and CDR2 YFSETQ. CDR3 length: 15 amino acids.